This entry lists 14 T cell receptor beta chains sequenced from one sample in a study of cytomegalovirus exposure and HLA in healthy donors. The PCR made use of 60 Vbeta and 13 Jbeta primers. Method: immunoSEQ multiplex PCR; TCRdb's copy keeps in-frame clones and lacks some. This table has some 100,000 clones, less than 65% appearing once. Sequenced sample: PBMCs. The receptor source for this set is a woman aged 25 to 39 in good health and CMV-seropositive.

This rearrangement joins TRBV4-3 to TRBJ1-1; D uncertain. V was shortened by 6 bases and J by 7 bases, with 15 bases between the two germline ends. In germline, CDR1 is LGHNA, CDR2 YSLEER. The CDR3 totals 13 residues. As DNA, the CDR3 is TGCGCCAGCAGACACCGGGCGGGAAGTGAAGCTTTCTTT. Translation: CASRHRAGSEAFF.

This clone was seen only a few times. The chain couples TRBV28 to TRBJ1-5; D not certain. V dropped 5 bases and J dropped 1 base, with 15 bases sitting between them. This CDR3 region has 16 residues. Germline V gene sequence: CDR1 MDHEN, CDR2 SYDVKM. CDR3 loop: CASSLLRRASNQPQHF. CDR3 DNA: TGTGCCAGCAGTCTCCTGAGGCGGGCGAGCAATCAGCCCCAGCATTTT.

The chain couples TRBV9 to TRBJ2-7; 10 bases are a match to TRBD1. The length of the CDR3 is 14 residues. V was clipped by 4 bases and J by 3 bases; unmatched bases: 4. Germline V gene data show CDR1 as SGDLS and CDR2 as YYNGEE. The CDR3 region is CASSFGTGVYEQYF. The CDR3 nucleotides are TGTGCCAGCAGCTTTGGGACAGGGGTCTACGAGCAGTACTTC.

This clone has just one count. This rearrangement joins TRBV6-5 to TRBJ2-3, with TRBD1 as a possible D gene (5 bases). V lost 6 bases to trimming and J lost 2 bases, with 12 bases between them. CDR1 is MNHEY and CDR2 is SVGAGI in the germline V gene. CDR3 size: 14 residues. CDR3 sequence reads: CASRLWTNTDTQYF. The CDR3, as DNA: TGTGCCAGCAGGTTATGGACAAACACAGATACGCAGTATTTT.

The chain carries TRBV19 and TRBJ2-7, with D possibly matching TRBD1 (5 bases). CDR1 LNHDA and CDR2 SQIVND come from the germline V gene (reference sequence). CDR3 length: 15 amino acids. Trimming took 6 bases from V and 0 from J, leaving 15 bases between them. The CDR3 nucleotides are TGTGCCAGTAGGGGGCTTAGAGGCAGCTCCTACGAGCAGTACTTC. This codes for CASRGLRGSSYEQYF.

This chain connects TRBV6-5 to TRBJ1-6; the match to TRBD1 covers 11 bases. CDR1 and CDR2 from the germline V gene are MNHEY and SVGAGI. The CDR3 has 15 amino acids. With 6 bases clipped from V and 8 bases from J, the junction kept 6 bases outside the gene matches. The CDR3 is CASRRTGQGDSPLHF. In DNA, the CDR3 is TGTGCCAGCAGGCGCACGGGACAGGGGGATTCACCCCTCCACTTT.

The J gene is TRBJ2-3, the V gene TRBV9; D may be TRBD2 (6 bases). The CDR3 is 15 residues long. The germline V gene encodes CDR1 SGDLS and CDR2 YYNGEE. V was shortened by 4 bases and J by 4 bases, with 16 bases between the two germline ends. The CDR3 bases are TGTGCCAGCAGCTTTGGCGCAGCGGGCCCAGATACGCAGTATTTT. Translation gives CASSFGAAGPDTQYF.

Notes on this clone: One end of the junction does not line up with germline, which may come from a read error. This chain connects TRBV6-1 to TRBJ1-2, with a tentative D call TRBD1 (5 bases). The V gene's germline CDR1 is MNHNS and CDR2 SASEGT. The CDR3 contains 13 residues. CDR3 amino acids: CASSGGTDYGYPF. Written as DNA, the CDR3 is TGTGCCAGCAGTGGCGGGACGGACTATGGCTACCCCTTC.

This chain uses TRBV30 with TRBJ2-2; maybe TRBD1 (5 bases). From germline, CDR1 is GTSNPN and CDR2 SVGIG (reference sequence). The CDR3 loop spans 17 amino acids. Trimming pared 3 bases from V and 2 bases from J, leaving 19 bases between. The chain's CDR3 is CAWSIAYYRINTGELFF. The CDR3 DNA reads TGTGCCTGGAGCATCGCATACTACAGGATCAACACCGGGGAGCTGTTTTTT.

CDR3 amino acids: CASSERGRNNQPQHF. CDR3 coding DNA: TGTGCCAGCAGTGAACGGGGGAGGAACAATCAGCCCCAGCATTTT. The rearrangement uses TRBV6-1 and TRBJ1-5, with D perhaps TRBD1 (5 bases). The CDR3 spans 15 residues. The germline CDR1 and CDR2 sequences are MNHNS and SASEGT. V lost 2 bases and J 3 bases, leaving 11 bases between the germline ends.

The chain carries TRBV4-3 and TRBJ2-1, with TRBD1 as a possible D gene (5 bases). Between the trimmed V and J ends, which lost 0 bases and 7 bases, there was a span of 7 bases. Germline V gene lookup returns CDR1 LGHNA and CDR2 YSLEER. CDR3 size: 13 residues. CDR3 bases: TGCGCCAGCAGCCAAGAGGGGCAAAATGAGCAGTTCTTC. Translated: CASSQEGQNEQFF.

The rearrangement links TRBV11-2 to TRBJ1-1, with 8 bases matching TRBD1. The CDR3 is 15 amino acids. The V and J ends lost 5 bases and 3 bases, in that order; junction bases with no gene match: 8. The germline gives CDR1 SGHAT, CDR2 FQNNGV. This CDR3 reads CASSPRQGMYTEAFF. CDR3 DNA: TGTGCCAGCAGCCCGAGACAGGGGATGTACACTGAAGCTTTCTTT.

The chain carries TRBV27 and TRBJ2-2, with 11 bases fitting TRBD2. The CDR3 consists of 15 residues. The V and J ends lost 5 bases and 9 bases, in that order; junction bases with no gene match: 8. Germline CDR1 MNHEY, CDR2 SMNVEV (reference sequence). CDR3 residues: CASSPLLAGDRELFF. DNA of the CDR3: TGTGCCAGCAGTCCCCTACTAGCGGGGGACAGGGAGCTGTTTTTT.

A few counts support this clone. The V and J genes are TRBV5-6 and TRBJ2-3; a possible D gene is TRBD1 (6 bases). Between the trimmed V and J ends, which lost 2 bases and 5 bases, there was a span of 15 bases. The CDR3 contains 15 residues. CDR1 and CDR2 (germline): SGHDT, YYEEEE. This CDR3 is CASSFSAGVVDTQYF. The CDR3, as DNA: TGTGCCAGCAGCTTCTCGGCAGGGGTGGTAGATACGCAGTATTTT. The full variable domain, completed using reference TRBV5-6 and TRBJ2-3, is DAGVTQSPTHLIKTRGQQVTLRCSPKSGHDTVSWYQQALGQGPQFIFQYYEEEERQRGNFPDRFSGHQFPNYSSELNVNALLLGDSALYLCASSFSAGVVDTQYFGPGTRLTVL.